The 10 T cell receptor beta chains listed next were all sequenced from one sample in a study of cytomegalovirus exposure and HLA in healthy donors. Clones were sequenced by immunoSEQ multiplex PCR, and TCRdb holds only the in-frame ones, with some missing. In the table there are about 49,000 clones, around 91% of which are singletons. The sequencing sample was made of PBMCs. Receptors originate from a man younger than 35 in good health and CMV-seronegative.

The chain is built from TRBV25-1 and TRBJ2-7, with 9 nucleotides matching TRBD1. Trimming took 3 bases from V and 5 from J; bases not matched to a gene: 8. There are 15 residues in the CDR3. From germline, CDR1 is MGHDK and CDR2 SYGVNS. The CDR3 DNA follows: TGTGCCAGCAGTGAGGGCACCGGGACAGGGAACGAGCAGTACTTC. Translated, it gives CASSEGTGTGNEQYF.

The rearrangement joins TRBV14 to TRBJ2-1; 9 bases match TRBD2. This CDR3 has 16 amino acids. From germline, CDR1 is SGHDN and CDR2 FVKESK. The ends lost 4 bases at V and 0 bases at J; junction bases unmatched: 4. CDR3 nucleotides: TGTGCCAGCAGCCTCCTAGCGGGGAGCTCCTACAATGAGCAGTTCTTC. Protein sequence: CASSLLAGSSYNEQFF. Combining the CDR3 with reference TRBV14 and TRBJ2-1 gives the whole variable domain EAGVTQFPSHSVIEKGQTVTLRCDPISGHDNLYWYRRVMGKEIKFLLHFVKESKQDESGMPNNRFLAERTGGTYSTLKVQPAELEDSGVYFCASSLLAGSSYNEQFFGPGTRLTVL.

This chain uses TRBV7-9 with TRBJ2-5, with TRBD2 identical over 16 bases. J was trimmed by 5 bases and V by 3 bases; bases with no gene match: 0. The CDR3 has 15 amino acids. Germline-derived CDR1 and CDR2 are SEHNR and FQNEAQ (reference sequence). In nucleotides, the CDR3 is TGTGCCAGCAGCTTGGGACTAGCGGGAGGGGAGACCCAGTACTTC. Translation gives CASSLGLAGGETQYF.

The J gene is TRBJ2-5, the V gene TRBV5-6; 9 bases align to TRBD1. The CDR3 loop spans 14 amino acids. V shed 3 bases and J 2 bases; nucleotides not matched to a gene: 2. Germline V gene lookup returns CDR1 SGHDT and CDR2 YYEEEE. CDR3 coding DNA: TGTGCCAGCAGCTATGACAGGGGGCAAGAGACCCAGTACTTC. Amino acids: CASSYDRGQETQYF.

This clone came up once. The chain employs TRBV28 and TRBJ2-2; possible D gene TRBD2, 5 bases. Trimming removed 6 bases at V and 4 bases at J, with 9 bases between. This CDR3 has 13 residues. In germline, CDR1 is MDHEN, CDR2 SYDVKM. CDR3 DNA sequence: TGTGCCAGCAGACGCCGGGGCACCGGGGAGCTGTTTTTT. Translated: CASRRRGTGELFF.

The CDR3 coding sequence is TGTGCCAGCTCACCCTTAGGACAGGGGCGAAGCTACGAGCAGTACTTC. Translated, it gives CASSPLGQGRSYEQYF. This sequence joins TRBV18 and TRBJ2-7; TRBD1 matches 9 bases. Germline loops: CDR1 KGHSH, CDR2 LQKENI. The CDR3 length is 16 residues. The ends lost 3 bases at V and 3 bases at J; junction bases unmatched: 9.

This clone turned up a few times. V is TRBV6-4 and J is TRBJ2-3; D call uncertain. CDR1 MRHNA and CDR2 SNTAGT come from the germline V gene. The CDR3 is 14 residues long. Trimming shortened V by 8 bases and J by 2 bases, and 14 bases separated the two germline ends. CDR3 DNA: TGTGCCAGCTCCTACGATGATGCCACAGATACGCAGTATTTT. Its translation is CASSYDDATDTQYF.

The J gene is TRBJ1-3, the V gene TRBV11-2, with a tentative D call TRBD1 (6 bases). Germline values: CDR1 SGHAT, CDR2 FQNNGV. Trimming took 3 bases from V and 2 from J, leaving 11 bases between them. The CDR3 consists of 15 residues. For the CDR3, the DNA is TGTGCCAGCAGCTTGACGGGACAAACTGGAAACACCATATATTTT. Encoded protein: CASSLTGQTGNTIYF.

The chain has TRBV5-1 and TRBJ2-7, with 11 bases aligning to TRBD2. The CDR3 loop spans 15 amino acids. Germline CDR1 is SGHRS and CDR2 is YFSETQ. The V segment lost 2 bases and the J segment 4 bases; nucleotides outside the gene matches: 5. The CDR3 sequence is CASSFGLAGGYEQYF. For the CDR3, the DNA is TGCGCCAGCAGCTTTGGGCTAGCGGGGGGTTACGAGCAGTACTTC.

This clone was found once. The chain's CDR3 is CASKKQGRNTEAFF. CDR3 bases: TGTGCCAGCAAAAAACAGGGCAGGAACACTGAAGCTTTCTTT. The chain joins TRBV6-5 to TRBJ1-1; TRBD1 might be the D (6 bases). In germline, CDR1 is MNHEY, CDR2 SVGAGI. The length of the CDR3 is 14 residues. Deletions cut 7 bases from V and 1 base from J, with 13 bases between.